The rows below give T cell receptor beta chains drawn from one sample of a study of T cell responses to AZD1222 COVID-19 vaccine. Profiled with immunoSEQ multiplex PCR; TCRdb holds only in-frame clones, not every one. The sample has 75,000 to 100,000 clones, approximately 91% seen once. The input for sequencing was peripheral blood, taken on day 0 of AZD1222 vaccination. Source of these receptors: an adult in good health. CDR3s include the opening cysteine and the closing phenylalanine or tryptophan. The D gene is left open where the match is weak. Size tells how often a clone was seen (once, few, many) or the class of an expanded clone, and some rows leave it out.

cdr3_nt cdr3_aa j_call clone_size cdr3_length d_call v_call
TGTGCCAGCAGTCCGGGTCTGGACCTCTATGGCTACACCTTC CASSPGLDLYGYTF TRBJ1-2 few 14 - TRBV11-2
TGTGCCAGCAGTTACCTTCCTCCGGGCACCGGGGAGCTGTTTTTT CASSYLPPGTGELFF TRBJ2-2 - 15 - TRBV6-5
TGTGCCAGTAACCCCGGACCCGGGGGCGTCTATGGCTACACCTTC CASNPGPGGVYGYTF TRBJ1-2 - 15 - TRBV19
TGTGCCAGCAGCTCTTTAGCGGGAAGCTCCTACGAGCAGTACTTC CASSSLAGSSYEQYF TRBJ2-7 - 15 TRBD2 TRBV13
TGTGCCAGCAGCTTAGAGGCGGCTCCGGCCCTCTCTGGAAACACCATATATTTT CASSLEAAPALSGNTIYF TRBJ1-3 - 18 - TRBV11-2
TGTCCCTCGGACAGATCCTCCTACGAGCAGTACTTC CPSDRSSYEQYF TRBJ2-7 - 12 - TRBV5-4
TGTGCCAGCAGCTTAGAAGTGCGCTCTGGAAACACCATATATTTT CASSLEVRSGNTIYF TRBJ1-3 - 15 - TRBV7-2
TGCAGTGCTAGTCGGACAGGGAGTTATCAGCCCCAGCATTTT CSASRTGSYQPQHF TRBJ1-5 - 14 TRBD1 TRBV20-1
TGCGCCAGCAGTCCATCTCGTAGCTCCTACAATGAGCAGTTCTTC CASSPSRSSYNEQFF TRBJ2-1 - 15 - TRBV4-3
TGTGCCAGTAGTATCTCAACAGGGGGGTCCTACGAGCAGTACTTC CASSISTGGSYEQYF TRBJ2-7 - 15 TRBD1 TRBV19
TGTGCCAGCAGCGTAGGTCTGGTCAGGGAGGAGACCCAGTACTTC CASSVGLVREETQYF TRBJ2-5 - 15 - TRBV9
TGTGCCTGGAGTCATTTGGGAAATTCACCCCTCCACTTT CAWSHLGNSPLHF TRBJ1-6 - 13 - TRBV30
TGTGCCAGCAGCTTATGGGGATTCCAAGAGACCCAGTACTTC CASSLWGFQETQYF TRBJ2-5 - 14 - TRBV7-2
TGTGCCAGCAGCGGGGAGGGTCTTAGCAATCAGCCCCAGCATTTT CASSGEGLSNQPQHF TRBJ1-5 - 15 - TRBV2
TGTGCCAGCTCAAACGACAGGGCCGTCTCCTACGAGCAGTACTTC CASSNDRAVSYEQYF TRBJ2-7 - 15 TRBD1 TRBV18
TGTGCCAGTAGTATAGATCACGGGACAGGGTTAAACACTGAAGCTTTCTTT CASSIDHGTGLNTEAFF TRBJ1-1 many 17 TRBD1 TRBV19
TGTGCCTGGAGTACCGGAACGAACACCGGGGAGCTGTTTTTT CAWSTGTNTGELFF TRBJ2-2 - 14 - TRBV30
TGCGCCAGCAGTGAACCCGGGGCCACCAATCAGCCCCAGCATTTT CASSEPGATNQPQHF TRBJ1-5 - 15 - TRBV10-2
TGTGCCAGCAGTTACTCGGGCAGAAACAATCAGCCCCAGCATTTT CASSYSGRNNQPQHF TRBJ1-5 - 15 - TRBV6-2/TRBV6-3
TGTGCCACCAGCAGAGACAGGGATTGGACTGAAGCTTTCTTT CATSRDRDWTEAFF TRBJ1-1 once 14 - TRBV15
TGTGCCAGCAGCTTAGTTGGGACGGAACCCTACGAGCAGTACTTC CASSLVGTEPYEQYF TRBJ2-7 - 15 - TRBV7-2
TGTGCCAGTAGGAGGAGCGGGGGGGCCGAAAGGACCGGGGAGCTGTTTTTT CASRRSGGAERTGELFF TRBJ2-2 few 17 TRBD2 TRBV19
TGTGCCAGCAGCTTTTATTTGGGATTCGGGACAGATCAATACGAGCAGTACTTC CASSFYLGFGTDQYEQYF TRBJ2-7 - 18 TRBD1 TRBV5-4
TGTGCCAGCAGCCAAAAGACAGGGCACACAGATACGCAGTATTTT CASSQKTGHTDTQYF TRBJ2-3 - 15 TRBD1 TRBV7-2
TGTGCCAGCAGCCCGACTAGCGGGGCTCCGTACGAGCAGTACTTC CASSPTSGAPYEQYF TRBJ2-7 - 15 TRBD2 TRBV7-2
TGTGCCAGCAGGACAATATGGAATGAGCAGTTCTTC CASRTIWNEQFF TRBJ2-1 - 12 - TRBV27
TGTGCCAGCAGCTCCTCGGGACAGCGAGGACTCCCCCACTTT CASSSSGQRGLPHF TRBJ1-6 - 14 TRBD1 TRBV11-3
TGTGCCAGCTCACTCCGGGACAGGGGGCCCAAAGACAATTCACCCCTCCACTTT CASSLRDRGPKDNSPLHF TRBJ1-6 - 18 TRBD1 TRBV18
TGTGCCAGGAAGTTCCCCACCGGGGATGAGCAGTTCTTC CARKFPTGDEQFF TRBJ2-1 - 13 - TRBV2
TGTGCCTGGAGTCAACAGGGGAGGGGCGGCTACACCTTC CAWSQQGRGGYTF TRBJ1-2 - 13 TRBD1 TRBV30
TGTGCCTGGAGTGTACGGGTCGAGGGGGAAGCTTTCTTT CAWSVRVEGEAFF TRBJ1-1 - 13 - TRBV30
TGTGCCAGCAGCTTGGCTCTGGGGGCGCGCGAGCAGTACTTC CASSLALGAREQYF TRBJ2-7 - 14 - TRBV5-4
TGTGCCAGCAGTTACTCCACAGGGGACACCTATGGCTACACCTTC CASSYSTGDTYGYTF TRBJ1-2 - 15 TRBD1 TRBV6-5
TGTGCCAGCAGCTGGGACAGCGGTCCAGATACGCAGTATTTT CASSWDSGPDTQYF TRBJ2-3 - 14 TRBD1 TRBV5-6
TGTGCCAGCAGCTTAGCTACAGGGGCGGTTAATGAAAAACTGTTTTTT CASSLATGAVNEKLFF TRBJ1-4 - 16 TRBD1 TRBV7-9
TGTGCCAGCAAGGCAGGGCCTAACTATGGCTACACCTTC CASKAGPNYGYTF TRBJ1-2 - 13 - TRBV2
TGTGCCAGTAAGACAGTGATTTCCATGAACACTGAAGCTTTCTTT CASKTVISMNTEAFF TRBJ1-1 - 15 - TRBV28
TGTGCCAGCAGCCCACTGACAGGATCCTACGAGCAGTACTTC CASSPLTGSYEQYF TRBJ2-7 - 14 - TRBV11-2
TGCGCCAGCAGCCAAGGGTACAGCATGTACGAGCAGTACTTC CASSQGYSMYEQYF TRBJ2-7 - 14 - TRBV4-3
TGTGCCAGCAGCACCCATCAGGTTTGGACCGGGGAGCTGTTTTTT CASSTHQVWTGELFF TRBJ2-2 few 15 - TRBV7-3
TGTGCCAGCAGCCAGGGACAGCGAGCCTACGAGCAGTACTTC CASSQGQRAYEQYF TRBJ2-7 few 14 TRBD1 TRBV28
TGTGCCAGCAGCAGCCCCGGGACAGGGGTCGACATTCAGTACTTC CASSSPGTGVDIQYF TRBJ2-4 - 15 - TRBV21-1
TGCGCCAGCAGATCGACAACCTGGGGCTATGGCTACACCTTC CASRSTTWGYGYTF TRBJ1-2 - 14 - TRBV5-1
TGTGCCTGGAGTCCGTCCTTATCGAATCAGCCCCAGCATTTT CAWSPSLSNQPQHF TRBJ1-5 - 14 - TRBV30
TGTGCCAGCAGCTTAGTCGAGCAGTACTTC CASSLVEQYF TRBJ2-7 - 10 - TRBV11-2
TGTGCCAGCAGTTTGACAGGAGATAATTCACCCCTCCACTTT CASSLTGDNSPLHF TRBJ1-6 - 14 - TRBV28
TGTGCCAGTAGTATGGTAAGTGGAGGAGCCTCCGAGCAGTACTTC CASSMVSGGASEQYF TRBJ2-7 - 15 - TRBV19
TGTGCCAGTAGTATTGTTGGCACCATGGCCGAGCAGTACTTC CASSIVGTMAEQYF TRBJ2-7 - 14 - TRBV19
TGCGCCAGCAGTGAAATTAGCGGGGGAGCGTACCAAGAGACCCAGTACTTC CASSEISGGAYQETQYF TRBJ2-5 - 17 TRBD2 TRBV10-2